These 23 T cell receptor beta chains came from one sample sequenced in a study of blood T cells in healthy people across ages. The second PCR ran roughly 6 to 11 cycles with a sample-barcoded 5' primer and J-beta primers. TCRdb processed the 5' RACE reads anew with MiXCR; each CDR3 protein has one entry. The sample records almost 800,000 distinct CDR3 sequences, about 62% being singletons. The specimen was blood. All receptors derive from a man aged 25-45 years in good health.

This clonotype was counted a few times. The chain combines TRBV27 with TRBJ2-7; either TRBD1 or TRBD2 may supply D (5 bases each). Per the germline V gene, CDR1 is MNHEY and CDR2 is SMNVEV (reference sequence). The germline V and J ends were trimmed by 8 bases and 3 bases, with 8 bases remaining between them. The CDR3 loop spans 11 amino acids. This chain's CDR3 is CASEGFYEQYF. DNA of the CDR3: TGTGCCAGCGAGGGGTTCTACGAGCAGTACTTC.

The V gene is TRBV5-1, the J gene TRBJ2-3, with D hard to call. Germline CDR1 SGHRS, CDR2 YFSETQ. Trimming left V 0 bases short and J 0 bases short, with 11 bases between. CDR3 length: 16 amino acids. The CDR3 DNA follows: TGCGCCAGCAGCTTGGTTCTCTGGCAGAGCACAGATACGCAGTATTTT. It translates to CASSLVLWQSTDTQYF.

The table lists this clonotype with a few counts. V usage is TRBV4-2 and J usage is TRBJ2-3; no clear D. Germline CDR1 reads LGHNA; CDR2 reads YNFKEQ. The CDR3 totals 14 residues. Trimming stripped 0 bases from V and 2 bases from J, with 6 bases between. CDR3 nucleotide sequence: TGTGCCAGCAGCCAAGAATTAATCACAGATACGCAGTATTTT. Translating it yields CASSQELITDTQYF.

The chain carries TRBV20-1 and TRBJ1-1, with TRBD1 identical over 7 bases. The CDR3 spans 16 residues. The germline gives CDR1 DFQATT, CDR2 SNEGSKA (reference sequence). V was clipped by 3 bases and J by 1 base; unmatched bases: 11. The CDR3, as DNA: TGCAGTGCTAGTAGTAACCATTGGACAGGGAACACTGAAGCTTTCTTT. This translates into CSASSNHWTGNTEAFF.

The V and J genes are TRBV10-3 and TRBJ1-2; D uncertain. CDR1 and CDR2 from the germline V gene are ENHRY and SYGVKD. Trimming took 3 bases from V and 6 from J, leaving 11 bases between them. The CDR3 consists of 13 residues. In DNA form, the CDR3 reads TGTGCCATCAGTGAAGGTCACTTACATGGCTACACCTTC. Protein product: CAISEGHLHGYTF.

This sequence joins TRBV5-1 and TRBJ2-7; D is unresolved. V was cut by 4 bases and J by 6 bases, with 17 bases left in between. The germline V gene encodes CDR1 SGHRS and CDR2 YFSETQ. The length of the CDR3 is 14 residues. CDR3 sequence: CASSLERGHSEQYF. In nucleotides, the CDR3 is TGCGCCAGCAGCCTTGAGAGAGGTCACTCCGAGCAGTACTTC.

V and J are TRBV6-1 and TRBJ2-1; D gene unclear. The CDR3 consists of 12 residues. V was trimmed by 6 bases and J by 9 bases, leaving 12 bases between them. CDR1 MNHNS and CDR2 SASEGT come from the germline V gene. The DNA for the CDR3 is TGTGCCAGCAGCGACCTTGAGTCTGAGCAGTTCTTC. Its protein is CASSDLESEQFF.

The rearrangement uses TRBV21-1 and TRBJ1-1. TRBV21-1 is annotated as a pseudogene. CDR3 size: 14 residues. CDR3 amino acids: CASSASMGLNRAFF. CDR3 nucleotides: TGTGCCAGCAGCGCATCAATGGGCCTGAACCGTGCTTTCTTT.

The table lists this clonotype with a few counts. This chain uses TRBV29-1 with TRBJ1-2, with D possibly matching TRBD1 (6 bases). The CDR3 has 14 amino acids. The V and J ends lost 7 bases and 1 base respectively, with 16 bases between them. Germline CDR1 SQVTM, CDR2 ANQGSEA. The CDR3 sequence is CSAGTSTRNYGYTF. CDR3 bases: TGCAGCGCCGGGACATCTACCCGTAACTATGGCTACACCTTC. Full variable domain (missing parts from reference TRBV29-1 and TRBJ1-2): SAVISQKPSRDICQRGTSLTIQCQVDSQVTMMFWYRQQPGQSLTLIATANQGSEATYESGFVIDKFPISRPNLTFSTLTVSNMSPEDSSIYLCSAGTSTRNYGYTFGSGTRLTVV.

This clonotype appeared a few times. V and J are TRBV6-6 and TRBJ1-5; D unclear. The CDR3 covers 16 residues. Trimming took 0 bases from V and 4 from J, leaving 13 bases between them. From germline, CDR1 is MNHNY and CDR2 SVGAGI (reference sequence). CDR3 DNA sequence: TGTGCCAGCAGTTACTCGTTAACGGGGAGAAATCAGCCCCAGCATTTT. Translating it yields CASSYSLTGRNQPQHF.

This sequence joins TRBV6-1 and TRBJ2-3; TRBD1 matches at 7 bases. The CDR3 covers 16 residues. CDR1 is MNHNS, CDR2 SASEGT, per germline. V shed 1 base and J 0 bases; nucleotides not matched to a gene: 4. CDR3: CASSEDRGTSTDTQYF. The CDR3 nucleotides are TGTGCCAGCAGTGAAGACAGGGGTACTAGCACAGATACGCAGTATTTT.

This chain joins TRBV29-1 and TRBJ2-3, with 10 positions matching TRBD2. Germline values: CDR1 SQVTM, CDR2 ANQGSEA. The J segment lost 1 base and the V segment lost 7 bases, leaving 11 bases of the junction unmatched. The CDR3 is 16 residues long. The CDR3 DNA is TGCAGCGGGATAGCGGGGGGCGTACCGCGCACAGATACGCAGTATTTT. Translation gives CSGIAGGVPRTDTQYF.

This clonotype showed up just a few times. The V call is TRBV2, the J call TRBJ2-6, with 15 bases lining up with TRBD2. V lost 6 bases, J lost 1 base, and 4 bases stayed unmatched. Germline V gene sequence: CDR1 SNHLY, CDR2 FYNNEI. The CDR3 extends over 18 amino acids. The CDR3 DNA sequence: TGTGCCAGCAGAAGGACTAGCGGGAGGGCTTCTGGGGCCAACGTCCTGACTTTC. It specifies CASRRTSGRASGANVLTF.

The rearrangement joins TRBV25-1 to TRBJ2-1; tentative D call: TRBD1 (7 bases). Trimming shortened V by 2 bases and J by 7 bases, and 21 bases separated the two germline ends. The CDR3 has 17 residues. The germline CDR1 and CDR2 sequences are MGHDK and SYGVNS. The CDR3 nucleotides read TGTGCCAGCAGTGAAAGTTTGACTAGGGGGCTTGGGAATGAGCAGTTCTTC. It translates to CASSESLTRGLGNEQFF.

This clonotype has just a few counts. This CDR3 reads CASSTGVYCGYTF. CDR3 coding DNA: TGTGCCAGCAGTACAGGGGTGTACTGTGGCTACACCTTC. The gene calls are TRBV6-2 or TRBV6-3 and TRBJ1-2, with 7 bases that match TRBD1. The CDR3 runs 13 residues. The germline V gene encodes CDR1 MNHEY and CDR2 SVGEGT. J was trimmed by 7 bases and V by 5 bases; bases with no gene match: 7.

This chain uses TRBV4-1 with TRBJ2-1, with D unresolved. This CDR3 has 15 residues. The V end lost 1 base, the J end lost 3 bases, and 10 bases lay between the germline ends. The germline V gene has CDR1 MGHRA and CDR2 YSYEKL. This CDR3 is CASSQGTGFYNEQFF. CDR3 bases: TGCGCCAGCAGCCAAGGGACCGGTTTCTACAATGAGCAGTTCTTC.

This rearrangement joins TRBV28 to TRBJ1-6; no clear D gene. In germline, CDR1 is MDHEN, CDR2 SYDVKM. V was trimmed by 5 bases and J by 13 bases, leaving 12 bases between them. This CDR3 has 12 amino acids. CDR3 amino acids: CASSVSPEPLHF. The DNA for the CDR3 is TGTGCCAGCAGTGTCAGCCCGGAGCCCCTCCACTTT.

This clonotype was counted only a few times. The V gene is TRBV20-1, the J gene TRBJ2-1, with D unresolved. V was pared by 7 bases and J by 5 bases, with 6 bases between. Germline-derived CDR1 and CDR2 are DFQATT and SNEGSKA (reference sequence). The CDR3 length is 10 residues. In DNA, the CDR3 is TGCAGTGGCCGTGACAATGAGCAGTTCTTC. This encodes CSGRDNEQFF.

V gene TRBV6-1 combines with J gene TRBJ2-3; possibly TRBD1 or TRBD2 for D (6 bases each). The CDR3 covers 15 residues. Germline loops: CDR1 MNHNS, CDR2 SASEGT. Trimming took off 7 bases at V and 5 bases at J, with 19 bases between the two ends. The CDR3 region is CASTLTRGAGDTQYF. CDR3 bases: TGTGCCAGCACCCTGACAAGGGGGGCAGGAGATACGCAGTATTTT.

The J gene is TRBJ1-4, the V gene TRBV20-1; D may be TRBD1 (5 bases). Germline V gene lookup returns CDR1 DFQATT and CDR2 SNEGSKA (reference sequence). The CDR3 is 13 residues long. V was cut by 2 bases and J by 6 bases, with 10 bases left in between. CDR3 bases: TGCAGTGCTAGACGGGGGGAGGATGAAAAACTGTTTTTT. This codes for CSARRGEDEKLFF.

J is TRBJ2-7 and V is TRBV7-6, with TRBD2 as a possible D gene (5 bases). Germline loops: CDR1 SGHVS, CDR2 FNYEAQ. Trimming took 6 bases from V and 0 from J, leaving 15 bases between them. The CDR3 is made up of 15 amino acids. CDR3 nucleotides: TGTGCCAGCAGTGCGCGTGGACTGGACTCCTACGAGCAGTACTTC. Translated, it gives CASSARGLDSYEQYF.

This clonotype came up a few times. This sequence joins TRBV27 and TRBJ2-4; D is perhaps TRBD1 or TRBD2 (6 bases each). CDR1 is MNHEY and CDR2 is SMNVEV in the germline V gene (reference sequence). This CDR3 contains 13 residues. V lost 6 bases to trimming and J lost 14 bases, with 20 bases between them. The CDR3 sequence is CASRKGDSRMEYF. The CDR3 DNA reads TGTGCCAGCAGGAAGGGGGACTCTCGAATGGAGTACTTC.

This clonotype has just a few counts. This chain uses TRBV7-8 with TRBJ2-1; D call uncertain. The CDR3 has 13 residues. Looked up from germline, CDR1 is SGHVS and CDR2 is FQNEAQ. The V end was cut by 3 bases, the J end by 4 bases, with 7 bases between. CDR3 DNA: TGTGCCAGCAGCTTGGTCCTTTACAATGAGCAGTTCTTC. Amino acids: CASSLVLYNEQFF.